A single sample is the source of the 23 T cell receptor beta chains below, sequenced in a study of T-cell reconstitution after alpha-beta-depleted transplantation in children. The TCRbeta library was prepared with unique molecular identifiers. TCRdb re-derived calls from the PCR reads in MiXCR, one entry per CDR3 protein. The table includes about 120,000 distinct CDR3 sequences, over 9% detected once. The sample was PBMCs, taken before TCRalphabeta/CD19-depleted stem cell transplant. These receptors originate from a boy under 10 years old with acute lymphoblastic leukemia, due to receive a stem cell transplant.

The gene calls are TRBV13 and TRBJ1-2; TRBD1 matches at 9 bases. CDR1 is PRHDT, CDR2 FYEKMQ, per germline (reference sequence). This CDR3 spans 16 amino acids. With V trimmed by 2 bases and J by 1 base, 5 bases remained unmatched. The CDR3 region is CASSLPRTGDNYGYTF. The CDR3 coding sequence is TGTGCCAGCAGCTTACCTAGGACAGGGGATAACTATGGCTACACCTTC.

This clonotype appeared many times. V usage is TRBV6-1 and J usage is TRBJ2-1; D not certain. The CDR3 has 15 residues. V gave up 6 bases and J gave up 0 bases, with 12 bases separating them. Germline CDR1 MNHNS, CDR2 SASEGT. The chain's CDR3 is CASRNKHSSYNEQFF. CDR3 coding DNA: TGTGCCAGCAGAAATAAACACAGCTCCTACAATGAGCAGTTCTTC.

The J gene is TRBJ2-2, the V gene TRBV7-8; 9 bases map to TRBD2. The V gene's germline CDR1 is SGHVS and CDR2 FQNEAQ. V lost 2 bases and J lost 0; bases outside the gene matches: 4. The CDR3 contains 17 residues. The CDR3: CASSLFAGGPNTGELFF. CDR3 bases: TGTGCCAGCAGCTTATTCGCGGGAGGGCCGAACACCGGGGAGCTGTTTTTT.

The rearrangement links TRBV28 to TRBJ2-5; 7 nucleotides align to TRBD2. Germline trimming cut 6 bases from V and 4 bases from J; bases unmatched to any gene: 20. Germline V gives CDR1 MDHEN, CDR2 SYDVKM. The CDR3 totals 18 residues. In DNA, the CDR3 is TGTGCCAGCAGCCCGAAGGGCGGGAGAGGGAGTCTGGGAGAGACCCAGTACTTC. Amino acid sequence: CASSPKGGRGSLGETQYF.

Turning to this clonotype: Because the CDR3 is missing its conserved closing phenylalanine or tryptophan, this is likely a read error. The chain recombines TRBV27 with TRBJ1-1; 7 bases are a match to TRBD1. V was pared by 5 bases and J by 0 bases, with 12 bases of the junction left unmatched. Germline V CDR1 and CDR2: MNHEY, SMNVEV (reference sequence). This CDR3 has 17 residues. CDR3 bases: TGTGCCAGCAGTCCCCTCGGACAGGCCCGAATGAACACTGAAGCTTTCTCT. This codes for CASSPLGQARMNTEAFS.

This clonotype was seen more than once but under ten times. The V call is TRBV11-2, the J call TRBJ2-1; 7 bases fit TRBD2. V was pared by 5 bases and J by 1 base, with 8 bases of the junction left unmatched. The germline gives CDR1 SGHAT, CDR2 FQNNGV. The CDR3 is 16 amino acids. The DNA for the CDR3 is TGTGCCAGCAGCCGACCGCAGGGAGGGTCCTACAATGAGCAGTTCTTC. This encodes CASSRPQGGSYNEQFF.

J is TRBJ2-3 and V is TRBV29-1, with D perhaps being TRBD1 or TRBD2 (6 bases each). Germline V gives CDR1 SQVTM, CDR2 ANQGSEA. V gave up 6 bases and J gave up 3 bases, with 28 bases separating them. The CDR3 length is 18 residues. The CDR3 here is CSVDPTFGTAGQTDTQYF. The CDR3 coding sequence is TGCAGCGTAGATCCTACATTTGGAACTGCGGGACAAACAGATACGCAGTATTTT.

This clonotype was found a few times. This chain links TRBV20-1 with TRBJ1-5, with 10 bases that match TRBD1. Germline V lookup: CDR1 DFQATT, CDR2 SNEGSKA (reference sequence). The V gene end was trimmed by 4 bases and the J gene end by 3 bases; junction bases not matched to a gene: 12. The CDR3 totals 17 residues. The CDR3 is CSATRDRGGYVNQPQHF. The DNA of the CDR3 is TGCAGTGCTACCCGGGACAGGGGCGGATATGTCAATCAGCCCCAGCATTTT.

The rearrangement joins TRBV24-1 to TRBJ1-6; D possibly corresponds to TRBD1 (5 bases). Germline V CDR1 and CDR2: KGHDR, SFDVKD. The V end was cut by 3 bases, the J end by 8 bases, with 19 bases between. CDR3 length: 17 residues. The CDR3, as DNA: TGTGCCACCAGTGATCCAACGTGGAGGGGCGACGATTCACCCCTCCACTTT. This gives the protein CATSDPTWRGDDSPLHF.

This clonotype was picked up a small number of times. The chain has TRBV20-1 and TRBJ1-6; possible D gene TRBD1, 5 bases. The V gene lost 4 bases and the J gene lost 0 bases, with 10 bases spanning the gap. Germline CDR1 DFQATT, CDR2 SNEGSKA (reference sequence). This CDR3 spans 15 amino acids. CDR3 sequence (DNA): TGCAGTGCTACGGGACTGAACTCCTATAATTCACCCCTCCACTTT. Amino acids: CSATGLNSYNSPLHF.

Comments on this clonotype: Its ends do not fully match the called genes, so a read error is possible. This chain connects TRBV12-3 or TRBV12-4 to TRBJ2-5; 7 bases match TRBD2. CDR3 size: 13 residues. Here the CDR3 reads CASSLAGGETKHF. CDR3 in DNA: TGTGCCAGCAGTTTAGCGGGAGGGGAGACCAAGCACTTC.

J is TRBJ1-6 and V is TRBV12-3 or TRBV12-4, with 8 bases that match TRBD1. This CDR3 comprises 16 residues. Trimming at V came to 7 bases and at J to 7 bases, leaving 12 bases not matched to a gene. Written as DNA, the CDR3 is TGTGCCAGCAAAAGGACAGGGAAGCTCAGGAATTCACCCCTCCACTTT. Its protein is CASKRTGKLRNSPLHF.

This clonotype was counted a single time. The J gene is TRBJ2-1, the V gene TRBV20-1; D is uncertain. The CDR3 has 17 amino acids. The V and J ends lost 0 bases and 3 bases respectively, with 18 bases between them. In germline, CDR1 is DFQATT, CDR2 SNEGSKA (reference sequence). CDR3 bases: TGCAGTGCTAGAGATTTCTACCGAGATTACGGCTACAATGAGCAGTTCTTC. Protein: CSARDFYRDYGYNEQFF.

There are many counts of this clonotype. The chain combines TRBV5-4 with TRBJ2-5; the match to TRBD2 covers 7 bases. The germline gives CDR1 SGHNT, CDR2 YYREEE (reference sequence). This CDR3 region has 15 residues. Unmatched junction bases numbered 12, after V lost 4 bases and J lost 6 bases. The CDR3 DNA is TGTGCCAGCAGCCGGGCTGCGGGAGATGTGAAGACCCAGTACTTC. It encodes CASSRAAGDVKTQYF.

This clonotype was counted between two and nine times. This chain connects TRBV7-2 to TRBJ2-5, with D hard to call. The CDR3 consists of 13 residues. The V gene lost 1 base and the J gene lost 3 bases, with 6 bases spanning the gap. CDR1 is SGHTA, CDR2 FQGNSA, per germline. CDR3 amino acids: CASSLVWEETQYF. The CDR3 region has the DNA TGTGCCAGCAGCTTAGTGTGGGAAGAGACCCAGTACTTC.

This clonotype was counted between two and nine times. This rearrangement joins TRBV7-9 to TRBJ2-1, with a possible D match to TRBD2 (5 bases). CDR3 length equals 14 residues. Looked up from germline, CDR1 is SEHNR and CDR2 is FQNEAQ (reference sequence). The germline V and J ends were trimmed by 0 bases and 15 bases, with 18 bases remaining between them. This chain's CDR3 is CASSLAPSDLVTFF. In DNA, the CDR3 is TGTGCCAGCAGCTTAGCACCATCGGACTTGGTTACGTTCTTC.

This clonotype was detected a few times. The chain combines TRBV5-5 with TRBJ2-7; tentative D call: TRBD1 (5 bases). The CDR3 runs 12 residues. Germline V gene lookup returns CDR1 SGHKS and CDR2 YYEKEE (reference sequence). Trimming pared 7 bases from V and 4 bases from J, leaving 12 bases between. DNA of the CDR3: TGTGCCAGCTCAAGGGGTCGGTACGAGCAGTACTTC. Protein product: CASSRGRYEQYF.

This chain links TRBV29-1 with TRBJ2-7; the match to TRBD2 covers 11 bases. Losses at the gene ends were 6 bases for V and 2 bases for J; bases not matched to a gene: 3. The germline V gene has CDR1 SQVTM and CDR2 ANQGSEA. This CDR3 spans 13 amino acids. CDR3 in DNA: TGCAGCGTGGGACTAGCGGAAACCTACGAGCAGTACTTC. Amino acid sequence: CSVGLAETYEQYF.

V and J are TRBV7-6 and TRBJ2-6; D possibly corresponds to TRBD2 (5 bases). Germline V gene sequence: CDR1 SGHVS, CDR2 FNYEAQ. CDR3 length: 16 residues. The V gene lost 3 bases and the J gene lost 0 bases, with 9 bases spanning the gap. The CDR3 region is CASSFPGISGANVLTF. The CDR3 DNA follows: TGTGCCAGCAGCTTTCCGGGGATCTCTGGGGCCAACGTCCTGACTTTC. The variable domain in full, completed from reference TRBV7-6 and TRBJ2-6, reads GAGVSQSPRYKVTKRGQDVALRCDPISGHVSLYWYRQALGQGPEFLTYFNYEAQQDKSGLPNDRFSAERPEGSISTLTIQRTEQRDSAMYRCASSFPGISGANVLTFGAGSRLTVL.

Many counts were recorded for this clonotype. The rearrangement uses TRBV5-1 and TRBJ2-1; 9 bases map to TRBD2. The CDR3 spans 18 residues. V lost 1 base to trimming and J lost 6 bases; unmatched junction nucleotides: 14. CDR1 SGHRS and CDR2 YFSETQ come from the germline V gene. The CDR3 DNA sequence: TGCGCCAGCAGCTTGCCCATCGGGTCGGGACTAGCCTCCAATGAGCAGTTCTTC. This translates into CASSLPIGSGLASNEQFF.

This chain connects TRBV25-1 to TRBJ2-7, with 11 bases lining up with TRBD2. Germline loops: CDR1 MGHDK, CDR2 SYGVNS. The V and J ends lost 3 bases and 2 bases, in that order; junction bases with no gene match: 3. This CDR3 is 15 amino acids long. The CDR3 DNA is TGTGCCAGCAGTGACAGACTAGCGGGAACCTACGAGCAGTACTTC. Protein sequence: CASSDRLAGTYEQYF.

V gene TRBV4-2 combines with J gene TRBJ2-7; 7 nucleotides align to TRBD2. The CDR3 sequence is 15 residues long. V shed 4 bases, J shed 0 bases, and the junction held 6 bases outside the gene matches. Germline CDR1 is LGHNA and CDR2 is YNFKEQ. DNA of the CDR3: TGTGCCAGCAGCCTTGGGAGGGAGAGCTCCTACGAGCAGTACTTC. Its translation is CASSLGRESSYEQYF.

This clonotype was seen at least ten times. CDR3 coding DNA: TGTGCCACAACTGGAATGGAGGTCCCGGGCGCCAATCCCTACGAGCAGTACTTC. The encoded protein is CATTGMEVPGANPYEQYF. This rearrangement joins TRBV6-1 to TRBJ2-7; tentative D call: TRBD2 (5 bases). Trimming stripped 10 bases from V and 2 bases from J, with 30 bases between. Germline V lookup: CDR1 MNHNS, CDR2 SASEGT. CDR3 length: 18 amino acids.